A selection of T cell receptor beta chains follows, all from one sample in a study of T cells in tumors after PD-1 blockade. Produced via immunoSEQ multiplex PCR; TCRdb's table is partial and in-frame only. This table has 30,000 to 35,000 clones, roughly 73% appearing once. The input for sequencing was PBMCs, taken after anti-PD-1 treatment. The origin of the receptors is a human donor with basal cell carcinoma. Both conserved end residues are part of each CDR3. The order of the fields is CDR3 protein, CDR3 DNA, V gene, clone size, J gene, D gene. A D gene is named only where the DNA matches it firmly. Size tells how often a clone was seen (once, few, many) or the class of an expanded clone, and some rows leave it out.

CASSEALQGRNYGYTF	TGTGCCAGCAGTGAAGCGCTACAGGGGCGAAACTATGGCTACACCTTC	TRBV2	.	TRBJ1-2	TRBD1
CASSQQRGIYNEQFF	TGTGCCAGCAGCCAACAACGGGGGATTTACAATGAGCAGTTCTTC	TRBV7-2	.	TRBJ2-1	.
CATSDSRGRTDTQYF	TGTGCCACCAGTGATTCGCGGGGGCGCACAGATACGCAGTATTTT	TRBV24-1	.	TRBJ2-3	.
CASSLDPTAGGNSPLHF	TGCGCCAGCAGCTTGGACCCAACAGCCGGGGGGAATTCACCCCTCCACTTT	TRBV5-1	few	TRBJ1-6	.
CASSKGLAEGTDTQYF	TGTGCCAGCAGCAAGGGACTAGCGGAGGGCACAGATACGCAGTATTTT	TRBV3-1/TRBV3-2	.	TRBJ2-3	TRBD2
CASSPRRGQGQETQYF	TGTGCCAGCAGCCCGAGGCGGGGGCAGGGCCAAGAGACCCAGTACTTC	TRBV11-3	.	TRBJ2-5	.
CASSVPGLGANQPQHF	TGTGCCAGCAGCGTCCCCGGCCTGGGCGCCAATCAGCCCCAGCATTTT	TRBV21-1	.	TRBJ1-5	.
CASSGGSSYGGPWVEQYF	TGTGCCAGCAGCGGGGGATCGTCTTACGGGGGGCCCTGGGTGGAGCAGTACTTC	TRBV7-2	.	TRBJ2-7	.
CSVFIHNEQFF	TGCAGTGTATTTATCCACAATGAGCAGTTCTTC	TRBV20-1	.	TRBJ2-1	.
CASSRGPGHPSGANVLTF	TGTGCCAGCAGCCGAGGGCCAGGACACCCCTCTGGGGCCAACGTCCTGACTTTC	TRBV5-5	many	TRBJ2-6	.
CASSRDRGGNEQFF	TGTGCCAGCAGCCGGGACAGGGGAGGCAATGAGCAGTTCTTC	TRBV7-2	medium-sized	TRBJ2-1	TRBD1
CATSRMTLISNEQFF	TGTGCCACCAGCAGAATGACGCTTATCTCTAATGAGCAGTTCTTC	TRBV15	.	TRBJ2-1	.
CASSLQGPKSSYNSPLHF	TGTGCCAGCAGCTTACAGGGACCAAAGAGCTCCTATAATTCACCCCTCCACTTT	TRBV7-6	.	TRBJ1-6	.
CASSLGSSNYGYTF	TGTGCCAGCAGCTTAGGTAGCAGCAACTATGGCTACACCTTC	TRBV7-2	.	TRBJ1-2	.
CASSQDYGINEQYF	TGTGCCAGCAGCCAAGATTACGGGATCAACGAGCAGTACTTC	TRBV3-1/TRBV3-2	.	TRBJ2-7	.
CASSFETAGEQFF	TGTGCCAGCAGCTTTGAAACCGCCGGTGAGCAGTTCTTC	TRBV11-3	.	TRBJ2-1	.
CASSYSFLNEKLFF	TGTGCCAGCAGCTACAGCTTCCTGAATGAAAAACTGTTTTTT	TRBV6-5	.	TRBJ1-4	.
CSVCEGNTEAFF	TGCAGCGTGTGCGAAGGTAACACTGAAGCTTTCTTT	TRBV29-1	.	TRBJ1-1	.
CASSEVQGRGTGELFF	TGTGCCAGCAGTGAAGTGCAGGGAAGAGGCACCGGGGAGCTGTTTTTT	TRBV2	.	TRBJ2-2	.
CASGLGVTGELFF	TGTGCCAGCGGTCTGGGGGTCACCGGGGAGCTGTTTTTT	TRBV6-5	.	TRBJ2-2	.
CASSVTWGTEAFF	TGTGCCAGCAGCGTTACTTGGGGGACTGAAGCTTTCTTT	TRBV9	.	TRBJ1-1	.
CSARRDTQYF	TGCAGTGCTAGACGGGATACGCAGTATTTT	TRBV20-1	.	TRBJ2-3	.
CAWSVGQKNNQPQHF	TGTGCCTGGAGTGTGGGGCAGAAAAACAATCAGCCCCAGCATTTT	TRBV30	many	TRBJ1-5	.
CASSHSTGSFHEQYF	TGTGCCAGCAGCCACTCGACAGGGTCCTTCCACGAGCAGTACTTC	TRBV7-8	.	TRBJ2-7	TRBD1
CASSVGGASGSRYEQYF	TGTGCCAGCAGCGTAGGGGGGGCTAGCGGGAGTAGATACGAGCAGTACTTC	TRBV5-4	.	TRBJ2-7	TRBD2
CAWSSGLFPYEQYF	TGTGCCTGGAGCTCGGGACTCTTTCCCTACGAGCAGTACTTC	TRBV30	once	TRBJ2-7	.
CASSLSGGYTEAFF	TGCGCCAGCAGCTTGTCAGGGGGCTACACTGAAGCTTTCTTT	TRBV5-1	.	TRBJ1-1	TRBD1
CASSQAETVGGTQYF	TGCGCCAGCAGCCAAGCCGAGACTGTTGGGGGGACCCAGTACTTC	TRBV4-1	once	TRBJ2-5	.
CASSTLGLAGGSTYEQYF	TGTGCCAGCAGTACTCTGGGACTAGCGGGAGGGTCCACCTACGAGCAGTACTTC	TRBV27	.	TRBJ2-7	TRBD2
CASSQTGSKDTQYF	TGTGCCAGCAGCCAAACAGGGAGTAAAGATACGCAGTATTTT	TRBV14	.	TRBJ2-3	.
CASSSSGGGVGELFF	TGTGCCAGCAGCAGCAGCGGGGGCGGGGTCGGGGAGCTGTTTTTT	TRBV5-4	.	TRBJ2-2	TRBD2
CASSSGRRGTQETQYF	TGTGCCAGCAGTTCCGGGAGGAGGGGAACACAAGAGACCCAGTACTTC	TRBV27	.	TRBJ2-5	TRBD2
CASSGDGNIQYF	TGTGCCAGCAGCGGGGACGGTAACATTCAGTACTTC	TRBV9	once	TRBJ2-4	.
CASSQVGAYNEQFF	TGCGCCAGCAGTCAAGTAGGAGCTTACAATGAGCAGTTCTTC	TRBV23-1	few	TRBJ2-1	.